These T cell receptor beta chains were read from a single sample in a study of blood T cell repertoires in COVID-19. The data were produced by immunoSEQ multiplex PCR, yet TCRdb's version contains in-frame clones alone and is incomplete. This table holds fewer than 120,000 clones, more than 65% found once. The material sequenced was peripheral blood. The source of these receptors is a woman of 80 years or more with acute or convalescent COVID-19. The CDR3 runs from the conserved cysteine through the conserved F or W. D genes are given only for firm matches. Size is omitted from some rows. Given values are once, few, many or a class for expanded clones.

D	V	J	size	CDR3	DNA
TRBD1	TRBV28	TRBJ2-3	.	CASSEGASDTQYF	TGTGCCAGCAGTGAGGGGGCATCAGATACGCAGTATTTT
.	TRBV30	TRBJ1-1	.	CAWGLGQRAFF	TGTGCCTGGGGCTTAGGACAGCGGGCTTTCTTT
TRBD1	TRBV5-5	TRBJ2-7	.	CASSWRTGTGGEQYF	TGTGCCAGCAGCTGGAGGACAGGGACGGGCGGCGAGCAGTACTTC
TRBD2	TRBV5-1	TRBJ2-3	.	CASSFRGGAGDTQYF	TGCGCCAGCAGCTTCCGCGGGGGGGCTGGAGATACGCAGTATTTT
TRBD1	TRBV6-2/TRBV6-3	TRBJ2-7	.	CASSHSGTGVYEQYF	TGTGCCAGCAGTCACTCCGGGACAGGCGTCTACGAGCAGTACTTC
TRBD2	TRBV7-2	TRBJ2-3	.	CASSTRRGLAGLDADTQYF	TGTGCCAGCAGCACCCGCCGGGGGCTAGCGGGCCTGGATGCAGATACGCAGTATTTT
.	TRBV7-3	TRBJ2-7	.	CASSSGVRGEQYF	TGTGCCAGCAGCTCGGGAGTGAGGGGCGAGCAGTACTTC
TRBD2	TRBV9	TRBJ2-2	.	CASSSRGSGVSNTGELFF	TGTGCCAGCAGCTCGCGAGGTAGCGGGGTTTCGAACACCGGGGAGCTGTTTTTT
TRBD1	TRBV27	TRBJ2-5	few	CASSKPGQGMETQYF	TGTGCCAGCAGTAAACCGGGACAGGGAATGGAGACCCAGTACTTC
.	TRBV2	TRBJ2-5	.	CASGRPQETQYF	TGTGCCAGCGGCAGGCCACAAGAGACCCAGTACTTC
TRBD1	TRBV10-3	TRBJ2-1	.	CASHPQGNYNEQFF	TGTGCCTCTCACCCACAGGGGAACTACAATGAGCAGTTCTTC
.	TRBV5-4	TRBJ2-3	.	CASSSGLRGVDTQYF	TGTGCCAGCAGCTCGGGACTCCGTGGTGTCGATACGCAGTATTTT
TRBD2	TRBV6-2/TRBV6-3	TRBJ2-5	.	CASSYPKLGRGIQETQYF	TGTGCCAGCAGTTACCCCAAGTTGGGGCGGGGGATCCAAGAGACCCAGTACTTC
.	TRBV6-5	TRBJ1-1	.	CASQGIWRNTEAFF	TGTGCCTCCCAGGGAATTTGGAGAAACACTGAAGCTTTCTTT
.	TRBV29-1	TRBJ1-2	.	CSARAPNYGYTF	TGCAGCGCCCGAGCGCCGAACTATGGCTACACCTTC
TRBD2	TRBV6-6	TRBJ2-3	.	CASSYRSGAGADTQYF	TGTGCCAGCAGTTACAGAAGCGGGGCTGGGGCAGATACGCAGTATTTT
TRBD1	TRBV19	TRBJ1-5	.	CASSSRDRRSDSNQPQHF	TGTGCCAGTAGTTCGAGGGACAGGAGGAGCGACAGCAATCAGCCCCAGCATTTT
TRBD2	TRBV5-1	TRBJ2-3	.	CASSSGLAGGPAVTDTQYF	TGCGCCAGCAGCTCGGGACTAGCGGGAGGGCCAGCCGTGACAGATACGCAGTATTTT
.	TRBV27	TRBJ2-7	.	CASSFRPGDSYEQYF	TGTGCCAGCAGTTTTAGACCCGGGGACTCCTACGAGCAGTACTTC
.	TRBV5-1	TRBJ1-3	.	CASSKDSPGNTIYF	TGCGCCAGCAGCAAGGACAGCCCTGGAAACACCATATATTTT
TRBD2	TRBV2	TRBJ2-1	.	CASLPLAGVWNEQFF	TGTGCCAGCCTACCACTAGCGGGAGTTTGGAATGAGCAGTTCTTC
TRBD2	TRBV3-1/TRBV3-2	TRBJ2-7	.	CASSQRREGYEQYF	TGTGCCAGCAGCCAAAGGCGGGAGGGTTACGAGCAGTACTTC
.	TRBV18	TRBJ2-7	.	CASSPPSSYEQYF	TGTGCCAGCTCACCGCCGAGCTCCTACGAGCAGTACTTC
TRBD1	TRBV29-1	TRBJ1-5	.	CSVGAGGQPQHF	TGCAGCGTTGGAGCAGGGGGGCAGCCCCAGCATTTT
.	TRBV5-5	TRBJ1-5	.	CASSLGEDQPQHF	TGTGCCAGCAGCCTCGGGGAGGACCAGCCCCAGCATTTT
TRBD1	TRBV11-2	TRBJ2-7	.	CASSRTGTGSYEQYF	TGTGCCAGCAGTAGAACCGGGACAGGGTCCTACGAGCAGTACTTC
TRBD2	TRBV9	TRBJ2-2	once	CASSPRPLGGTGELFF	TGTGCCAGCAGCCCTCGACCCCTGGGGGGGACCGGGGAGCTGTTTTTT
.	TRBV6-2/TRBV6-3	TRBJ2-4	.	CASSWTPTGAKNIQYF	TGTGCCAGCAGTTGGACACCTACCGGGGCCAAAAACATTCAGTACTTC
.	TRBV28	TRBJ2-3	.	CASSLMSSSTDTQYF	TGTGCCAGCAGTTTAATGAGTTCTAGCACAGATACGCAGTATTTT
.	TRBV6-2/TRBV6-3	TRBJ1-5	.	CASSLQTGNQPQHF	TGTGCCAGCAGTTTACAAACAGGAAATCAGCCCCAGCATTTT
TRBD2	TRBV6-6	TRBJ2-7	few	CASRPGGSSYEQYF	TGTGCCAGCAGGCCGGGGGGAAGCTCCTACGAGCAGTACTTC
TRBD1	TRBV18	TRBJ2-3	.	CASSPSPGTGKGTDTQYF	TGTGCCAGCTCACCCAGTCCCGGGACAGGGAAGGGCACAGATACGCAGTATTTT